The sample holds a few counts of the clone carrying this T cell receptor beta chain. What it binds is unknown. This specimen belongs to a study of a mutant IDH1 vaccine in newly diagnosed glioma. Germline CDR1 reads SGHDT; CDR2 reads YYEEEE. The CDR3 extends over 17 amino acids. V was clipped by 4 bases and J by 4 bases, with 23 bases between them. Time point: week 23, last vaccination. Each vaccine dose was 300 ug of mutant IDH1 20-mer peptide, with topical imiquimod. TCRdb's table, derived via immunoSEQ multiplex PCR, lists solely in-frame clones and lacks some. The sample has approximately 60,000 clones, around 83% seen once.

The V call is TRBV5-6, the J call TRBJ1-1; tentatively, D is TRBD1 (5 bases). This clonotype originated in a man aged 25-45 years with glioma. The starting material was PBMCs, obtained from a glioma patient whose treatment included an IDH1 peptide vaccine. CDR3 nucleotide sequence: TGTGCCAGCAGCATGCGGGGTTGGGGGTTCGTTAGCACTGAAGCTTTCTTT. Amino acids: CASSMRGWGFVSTEAFF. The whole variable domain, remainder taken from reference TRBV5-6 and TRBJ1-1, is DAGVTQSPTHLIKTRGQQVTLRCSPKSGHDTVSWYQQALGQGPQFIFQYYEEEERQRGNFPDRFSGHQFPNYSSELNVNALLLGDSALYLCASSMRGWGFVSTEAFFGQGTRLTVV.